This T cell receptor beta chain originates from a study of Ad26.COV2.S vaccination and SARS-CoV-2 variants. About the research overall: Each vaccinee took Ad26.COV2.S intramuscularly, once or twice 56 days apart. Regarding the study as a whole: Considerable breadth of spike-specific CD8+ and CD4+ T cell responses has reportedly been documented following vaccination. Relative to placebo recipients, vaccine recipients exhibited elevated spike-specific TCR breadth.

As for this clone: Its antigen is as yet unknown. Other DNA sequences in the sample encode the same CDR3.

From germline, CDR1 is MNHEY and CDR2 SVGEGT. The CDR3 length is 14 residues. With 3 bases removed from V and 7 bases from J, the gap between germline ends came to 10 bases. The treatment was: about 20 received Ad26.COV2.S at low or high dose, single or two shots; 5 received placebo; per-sample allocation not given. Vaccine and placebo recipients were sampled on day 63 after the first injection. Generated by immunoSEQ multiplex PCR, the TCRdb table keeps only in-frame clones and is missing some. The sample holds over 450,000 clones; 89% are singletons and the top ten take 1.5% to 2%. This sequence was found in a person between 18 and 60 years old who received the Ad26.COV2.S COVID-19 vaccine or a placebo. The rearrangement joins TRBV6-2 or TRBV6-3 to TRBJ1-6; D is ambiguous. The sequencing here drew on peripheral blood, taken in a trial of Ad26.COV2.S vaccine versus placebo. The CDR3 region is CASSYAGRNSPLHF. As DNA, the CDR3 is TGTGCCAGCAGTTATGCGGGGAGAAATTCACCCCTCCACTTT.